This T cell receptor beta chain was profiled in a study of CD8+CD57+ T cells in acquired aplastic anemia. Whole-study context: The average for DNA from sorted CD4+ and CD8+ cells was approximately 3.2 ug. CD4+ reads averaged about 10.8 million in healthy donors.

This CDR3 has 13 amino acids. V was trimmed by 4 bases and J by 5 bases, leaving 14 bases between them. CDR1 SQVTM and CDR2 ANQGSEA come from the germline V gene. It was genomic DNA that served as the template for profiling TCR beta VDJ and CDR3. MiXCR, run by TCRdb on the reads, gives a single entry per CDR3 protein. The table records over 35,000 distinct CDR3 sequences, about two thirds of them present only once. About this clonotype: Its antigen is undetermined.

Regarding the study as a whole: Patients had twenty-nine CD8+ CDR3 sequences in common with controls (the shared set). Controls did not differ significantly from patients in CD8+ Simpson's diversity.

The receptor comes from a human donor in good health, serving as a control. The chain carries TRBV29-1 and TRBJ1-2, with D tentatively TRBD1 (6 bases). Sequenced material: sorted CD4+, CD8+, or CD8+CD57+ T cells (not recorded which) from PBMCs. The CDR3 DNA follows: TGCAGCGTTGTGAAGGGGGACGAATATGGCTACACCTTC. Translated: CSVVKGDEYGYTF.